This TCR beta chain was captured by sequencing in a study of molecular identifiers for immune sequencing clone quantification. Study background: Replicate runs used RNA from about 19,000 or 110,000 naive CD8 cells, which was split five ways into aliquots, and four of those aliquots were then sequenced.

Turning to this clonotype: Its cognate antigen is unknown.

It was with previously described methods and listed TCR primers that bulk TCR libraries were made. TCRdb reanalysed the PCR reads using MiXCR and keeps one entry per CDR3 protein. This sample carries roughly 300,000 distinct CDR3 sequences, roughly 24% of them seen once, and the ten largest clones take roughly 0.7%. Study-wide findings and caveats: The study reportedly detected spiked Jurkat TCR RNA from one cell among one million naive cells.

The sequence was collected from a human donor in good health. Some libraries in this study had Jurkat cell RNA spiked in. The sequenced sample was naive CD8+ T cells from blood, with Jurkat cell RNA spiked in. Specified subset: FACS-sorted CD8+CD4-CCR7+CD45RA+ naive T cells.

CDR3 in amino acids: CASSFRQGSAKNIQYF. The CDR3 nucleotides read TGCGCCAGCAGCTTTAGACAGGGATCAGCCAAAAACATTCAGTACTTC. This sequence joins TRBV4-1 and TRBJ2-4; 7 positions match TRBD1. J was trimmed by 0 bases and V by 5 bases; bases with no gene match: 7. Germline-derived CDR1 and CDR2 are MGHRA and YSYEKL. This CDR3 has 16 amino acids.